This is a list of T cell receptor beta chains from one sample in a study of identical twins. TCRdb analysed the 5' RACE reads with MiXCR anew, one entry per CDR3 protein. Among a few hundred thousand distinct CDR3 sequences listed, about 18% were seen once. Sequencing was performed on naive T cells sorted from blood. The source is a man aged 50 to 60 in good health. Both conserved end residues are part of each CDR3. The D gene is left open where the match is weak. Clone size, where shown, is once, few, many, or a class for clones that have expanded.

abundance	d_gene	v_gene	j_gene	CDR3nt	CDR3aa
.	.	TRBV11-2	TRBJ2-7	TGTGCCAGCAGTCCCCCAAGGGAACTAGCAGTCGACCAGTACTTC	CASSPPRELAVDQYF
few	TRBD1	TRBV7-9	TRBJ1-1	TGTGCCGGACAGGGGGCCCACACTGAAGCTTTCTTT	CAGQGAHTEAFF
many	TRBD1	TRBV7-2	TRBJ2-1	TGTGCCAGCAGCAGGACAGGGATGAATGAGCAGTTCTTC	CASSRTGMNEQFF
.	.	TRBV12-3/TRBV12-4	TRBJ2-3	TGTGCCAGCAGTTCCGACAGGTTGGGGGACACAGATACGCAGTATTTT	CASSSDRLGDTDTQYF
.	.	TRBV20-1	TRBJ2-7	TGCAGTGGTAGGGGACTGTCTCCCTACGAGCAGTACTTC	CSGRGLSPYEQYF
.	.	TRBV7-9	TRBJ2-7	TGTGCCAGCAGCCCCCCGCGGTTCTACGAGCAGTACTTC	CASSPPRFYEQYF
.	TRBD1	TRBV12-3/TRBV12-4	TRBJ2-6	TGTGCCAGCAGGATGTTGTGGACAGGCGGGGCCAACGTCCTGACTTTC	CASRMLWTGGANVLTF
many	.	TRBV4-3	TRBJ2-2	TGCGCCAGCAGCCAAGAAACAGGGACCGGGGAGCTGTTTTTT	CASSQETGTGELFF
few	.	TRBV7-8	TRBJ2-1	TGTGCCAGCAGCTTAGTAGGCCGAGGTAATAACAATGAGCAGTTCTTC	CASSLVGRGNNNEQFF
few	.	TRBV20-1	TRBJ2-7	TGCAGTGCTCGGACAGACGAGCAGTACTTC	CSARTDEQYF
.	TRBD1	TRBV11-3	TRBJ2-4	TGTGCCAGCAGCTTAGGGACAGGGGGCACAAACATTCAGTACTTC	CASSLGTGGTNIQYF
many	TRBD2	TRBV11-1	TRBJ2-5	TGTGCCAGCAGATCAACTAGCGGGAGGGCTTCGATGTACCAAGAGACCCAGTACTTC	CASRSTSGRASMYQETQYF
once	.	TRBV24-1	TRBJ2-3	TGTGCCACCAGTGCCACCACGGGACGCACAGATACGCAGTATTTT	CATSATTGRTDTQYF
few	.	TRBV20-1	TRBJ2-1	TGCAGTGCTAGCGGGATCCACAATGAGCAGTTCTTC	CSASGIHNEQFF
.	.	TRBV7-8	TRBJ2-7	TGTGCCAGCAGCTACCATCGCAACTACGAGCAGTACTTC	CASSYHRNYEQYF
.	TRBD2	TRBV6-5	TRBJ2-1	TGTGCCAGCAGTTACTCGGTAGCGGGGGTACGGAATGAGCAGTTCTTC	CASSYSVAGVRNEQFF
many	.	TRBV14	TRBJ1-1	TGTGCCAGCAGCGCTCTGGTCACTGAAGCTTTCTTT	CASSALVTEAFF